This T cell receptor beta chain was retrieved from a study of cytomegalovirus exposure and HLA in healthy donors. Germline V lookup: CDR1 MRHNA, CDR2 SNTAGT. V lost 5 bases and J lost 7; bases outside the gene matches: 10. The CDR3 is 15 residues long. The PCR made use of 60 Vbeta and 13 Jbeta primers. Sequencing used immunoSEQ multiplex PCR; TCRdb keeps in-frame clones, though not all of them. The sample lists about 190,000 clones, 70% to 75% occurring once. Everyone who donated was a healthy bone marrow donor. Material for sequencing was PBMCs. The chain carries TRBV6-4 and TRBJ2-3; TRBD2 matches 9 bases. The TCR was taken from a young woman in good health and CMV-seropositive. CDR3 nucleotide sequence: TGTGCCAGCAGTCCCAATAGCGGGAGCGGGAATACGCAGTATTTT. Translating it yields CASSPNSGSGNTQYF.